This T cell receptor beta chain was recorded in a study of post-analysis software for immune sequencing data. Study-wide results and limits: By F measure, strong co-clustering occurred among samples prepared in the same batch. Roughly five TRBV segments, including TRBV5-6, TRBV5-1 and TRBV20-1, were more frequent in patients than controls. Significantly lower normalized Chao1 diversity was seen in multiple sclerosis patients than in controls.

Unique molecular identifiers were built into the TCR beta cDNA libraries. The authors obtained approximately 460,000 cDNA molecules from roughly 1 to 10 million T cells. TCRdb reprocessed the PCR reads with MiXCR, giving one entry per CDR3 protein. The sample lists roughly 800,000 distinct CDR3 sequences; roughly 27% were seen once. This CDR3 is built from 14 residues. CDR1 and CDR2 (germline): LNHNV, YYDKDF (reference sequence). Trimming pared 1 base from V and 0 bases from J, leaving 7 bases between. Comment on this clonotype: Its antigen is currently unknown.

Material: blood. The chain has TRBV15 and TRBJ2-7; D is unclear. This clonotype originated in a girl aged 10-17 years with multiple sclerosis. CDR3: CATSRGASSYEQYF. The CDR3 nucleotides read TGTGCCACCAGCAGAGGGGCTTCCTCCTACGAGCAGTACTTC.